Each of the 20 T cell receptor beta chains below was sequenced from the same sample in a study of OX40 agonist ivuxolimab in advanced cancers. The repertoire was sequenced with immunoSEQ multiplex PCR; TCRdb's copy has only in-frame clones and lacks some. The repertoire has 65,000 to 95,000 clones, approximately 90% of them found once; the top ten carry about 0.45%. The material was CD4+ or CD8+ T cells sorted from blood, obtained in a trial of the OX40 agonist ivuxolimab. These TCRs come from an adult with an advanced solid tumor such as melanoma, head and neck, liver or kidney cancer.

In its sample, this clone was seen a few times. This sequence joins TRBV6-5 and TRBJ2-7, with D perhaps matching TRBD2 (6 bases). The CDR3 loop spans 14 amino acids. The germline V gene has CDR1 MNHEY and CDR2 SVGAGI. V was pared by 6 bases and J by 0 bases, with 12 bases between. CDR3 sequence reads: CASRVGGSSYEQYF. The DNA for the CDR3 is TGTGCCAGCAGGGTGGGGGGATCCTCCTACGAGCAGTACTTC.

This sequence joins TRBV11-2 and TRBJ2-7, with D perhaps TRBD2 (7 bases). Germline V gene sequence: CDR1 SGHAT, CDR2 FQNNGV. V was clipped by 4 bases and J by 0 bases, with 25 bases between them. The CDR3 has 19 amino acids. CDR3 region: CASSSRGSGGAVGSYEQYF. The CDR3 DNA is TGTGCCAGCAGCTCCCGGGGTAGTGGGGGGGCGGTGGGCTCCTACGAGCAGTACTTC. The entire variable domain, with the rest obtained from reference TRBV11-2 and TRBJ2-7, is as follows: EAGVAQSPRYKIIEKRQSVAFWCNPISGHATLYWYQQILGQGPKLLIQFQNNGVVDDSQLPKDRFSAERLKGVDSTLKIQPAKLEDSAVYLCASSSRGSGGAVGSYEQYFGPGTRLTVT.

This chain uses TRBV18 with TRBJ1-1; D is undetermined. Germline V CDR1 and CDR2: KGHSH, LQKENI. The CDR3 totals 13 residues. Trimming pared 3 bases from V and 1 base from J, leaving 6 bases between. CDR3 bases: TGTGCCAGCTCACCGGCTGAGAACACTGAAGCTTTCTTT. It specifies CASSPAENTEAFF. The variable domain in full, with the rest retrieved from reference TRBV18 and TRBJ1-1, is NAGVMQNPRHLVRRRGQEARLRCSPMKGHSHVYWYRQLPEEGLKFMVYLQKENIIDESGMPKERFSAEFPKEGPSILRIQQVVRGDSAAYFCASSPAENTEAFFGQGTRLTVV.

The chain uses TRBV2 and TRBJ1-1; 7 bases line up with TRBD1. V shed 3 bases and J 8 bases; nucleotides not matched to a gene: 9. Germline CDR1 is SNHLY and CDR2 is FYNNEI. The CDR3 has 14 residues. This CDR3 is CASSDRTGRTEAFF. CDR3 sequence (DNA): TGTGCCAGCAGTGATAGGACAGGACGAACCGAAGCTTTCTTT.

This clone was seen just once. The V gene is TRBV15, the J gene TRBJ1-1; perhaps TRBD1 as D (5 bases). Germline CDR1 LNHNV, CDR2 YYDKDF (reference sequence). The V gene lost 1 base and the J gene lost 1 base, with 10 bases spanning the gap. The CDR3 consists of 15 residues. CDR3 bases: TGTGCCACCAGCAGAGCGGGAGGGGAGAACACTGAAGCTTTCTTT. It translates to CATSRAGGENTEAFF.

V is TRBV2 and J is TRBJ1-2, with D possibly TRBD1 on 5 matching bases. The CDR3 covers 14 residues. Germline V gene sequence: CDR1 SNHLY, CDR2 FYNNEI. V was pared by 6 bases and J by 5 bases, with 16 bases between. The CDR3 nucleotides are TGTGCCAGCAGGACCGGGACGGGAATTTATGGCTACACCTTC. It specifies CASRTGTGIYGYTF.

Remarks on this clone: The junction and the germline gene differ at one end; a read error may be behind it. V gene TRBV19 combines with J gene TRBJ2-4, with D maybe TRBD1 (6 bases). The CDR3 runs to 11 residues. CDR1 LNHDA and CDR2 SQIVND come from the germline V gene (reference sequence). CDR3 loop: CASIDRSPGAF. The CDR3 nucleotides read TGTGCCAGTATTGACAGGAGCCCCGGGGCCTTC.

This clone occurred once. The CDR3 DNA sequence: TGCGCCAGCAGCTTGCAGGGTTCAGAGACCCAGTACTTC. Translated, it gives CASSLQGSETQYF. The chain joins TRBV5-1 to TRBJ2-5; tentatively, D is TRBD1 (5 bases). V shed 1 base and J shed 4 bases, with 8 bases lying between them. The CDR3 consists of 13 residues. CDR1 and CDR2 (germline): SGHRS, YFSETQ.

The chain couples TRBV6-1 to TRBJ1-4, with D possibly TRBD1 on 6 matching bases. This CDR3 has 15 amino acids. The germline gives CDR1 MNHNS, CDR2 SASEGT. V dropped 6 bases and J dropped 2 bases, with 13 bases sitting between them. CDR3 nucleotides: TGTGCCAGCAGCTTAAGGGGGGACACTAATGAAAAACTGTTTTTT. It yields the protein CASSLRGDTNEKLFF.

Worth noting for this clone: Its ends do not fully match the called genes, so a read error is possible. This sequence joins TRBV7-9 and TRBJ2-3, with TRBD1 matching over 8 bases. Germline lookup yields CDR1 SEHNR and CDR2 FQNEAQ (reference sequence). This CDR3 spans 15 amino acids. Written as DNA, the CDR3 is TGTGCCAGCAGTTTAGGACAGGGCGGGACAGATACGCAGTATTTT. As protein: CASSLGQGGTDTQYF.

In this sample, this clone turned up once. The V and J genes are TRBV5-1 and TRBJ1-1; D not certain. Deletions cut 7 bases from V and 4 bases from J, with 17 bases between. CDR3 size: 14 residues. CDR1 SGHRS and CDR2 YFSETQ come from the germline V gene. The chain's CDR3 is CASSIGAWGTEAFF. CDR3 bases: TGCGCCAGCTCTATAGGCGCCTGGGGCACTGAAGCTTTCTTT. The entire variable domain, with the rest obtained from reference TRBV5-1 and TRBJ1-1, is as follows: KAGVTQTPRYLIKTRGQQVTLSCSPISGHRSVSWYQQTPGQGLQFLFEYFSETQRNKGNFPGRFSGRQFSNSRSEMNVSTLELGDSALYLCASSIGAWGTEAFFGQGTRLTVV.

The V gene is TRBV28, the J gene TRBJ2-3; D tentatively fits TRBD1 or TRBD2 (6 bases each). The germline V gene encodes CDR1 MDHEN and CDR2 SYDVKM. CDR3 size: 15 residues. Between the trimmed V and J ends, which lost 5 bases and 7 bases, there was a span of 19 bases. CDR3 nucleotide sequence: TGTGCCAGCAGTCCCCTAGGAGGGGGACCGAATACGCAGTATTTT. Translating gives CASSPLGGGPNTQYF.

V and J are TRBV10-2 and TRBJ2-3, with a possible D match to TRBD2 (7 bases). V was trimmed by 3 bases and J by 0 bases, leaving 13 bases between them. Germline-derived CDR1 and CDR2 are WSHSY and SAAADI. The CDR3 is 16 amino acids. The chain's CDR3 is CASSDRGGASTDTQYF. For the CDR3, the DNA is TGCGCCAGCAGTGACCGTGGGGGGGCGAGCACAGATACGCAGTATTTT.

The V gene is TRBV6-5, the J gene TRBJ2-7; D is undetermined. With 7 bases removed from V and 0 bases from J, the gap between germline ends came to 10 bases. The germline gives CDR1 MNHEY, CDR2 SVGAGI. This CDR3 spans 13 amino acids. The CDR3: CASTRPSSYEQYF. The CDR3 DNA is TGTGCCAGCACCAGACCCAGCTCCTACGAGCAGTACTTC.

This clone was observed once. V is TRBV2 and J is TRBJ2-2; 10 bases align to TRBD2. Germline V gene data show CDR1 as SNHLY and CDR2 as FYNNEI. The CDR3 has 15 residues. V was pared by 8 bases and J by 6 bases, with 9 bases of the junction left unmatched. Here the CDR3 reads CASRSRTSGAGELFF. The CDR3 DNA sequence: TGTGCCAGCCGATCTCGGACTAGCGGAGCCGGGGAGCTGTTTTTT. Combining the CDR3 with reference TRBV2 and TRBJ2-2 gives the whole variable domain EPEVTQTPSHQVTQMGQEVILRCVPISNHLYFYWYRQILGQKVEFLVSFYNNEISEKSEIFDDQFSVERPDGSNFTLKIRSTKLEDSAMYFCASRSRTSGAGELFFGEGSRLTVL.

This clone was detected once. CDR3 DNA: TGTGCCAGCAGCTTAGCGGCGGCGGACTCCTACGAGCAGTACTTC. This codes for CASSLAAADSYEQYF. The V gene is TRBV7-2, the J gene TRBJ2-7, with D unresolved. Germline V gene sequence: CDR1 SGHTA, CDR2 FQGNSA. Trimming removed 0 bases at V and 0 bases at J, with 9 bases between. The CDR3 spans 15 residues.

The count of this clone is one. The chain joins TRBV5-1 to TRBJ1-2; 8 bases map to TRBD1. The V gene's germline CDR1 is SGHRS and CDR2 YFSETQ. The CDR3 runs to 15 residues. The ends lost 4 bases at V and 4 bases at J; junction bases unmatched: 9. The CDR3 DNA sequence: TGCGCCAGCAGCACGGACAGGGCCTCCGGCTATGGCTACACCTTC. This sequence encodes CASSTDRASGYGYTF.

The chain couples TRBV7-6 to TRBJ2-3; D unclear. The CDR3 sequence is 14 residues long. Germline-derived CDR1 and CDR2 are SGHVS and FNYEAQ. The germline V and J ends were trimmed by 4 bases and 1 base, with 9 bases remaining between them. For the CDR3, the DNA is TGTGCCAGCAGCTCGTTAAGGGGCACAGATACGCAGTATTTT. Translated: CASSSLRGTDTQYF.

The chain uses TRBV5-1 and TRBJ2-2; D gene ambiguous. Per germline, CDR1 SGHRS and CDR2 YFSETQ. This CDR3 is built from 16 residues. V was trimmed by 0 bases and J by 5 bases, leaving 14 bases between them. The DNA of the CDR3 is TGCGCCAGCAGCTTGGGGGTAGTTGGAAAAACCGGGGAGCTGTTTTTT. It is translated as CASSLGVVGKTGELFF.

The chain joins TRBV11-3 to TRBJ2-3; D is uncertain. Trimming shortened V by 0 bases and J by 4 bases, and 5 bases separated the two germline ends. Per germline, CDR1 SGHNT and CDR2 YENEEA. The CDR3 totals 13 residues. CDR3 residues: CASSLDRADTQYF. The CDR3 DNA reads TGTGCCAGCAGCTTAGATCGGGCAGATACGCAGTATTTT.